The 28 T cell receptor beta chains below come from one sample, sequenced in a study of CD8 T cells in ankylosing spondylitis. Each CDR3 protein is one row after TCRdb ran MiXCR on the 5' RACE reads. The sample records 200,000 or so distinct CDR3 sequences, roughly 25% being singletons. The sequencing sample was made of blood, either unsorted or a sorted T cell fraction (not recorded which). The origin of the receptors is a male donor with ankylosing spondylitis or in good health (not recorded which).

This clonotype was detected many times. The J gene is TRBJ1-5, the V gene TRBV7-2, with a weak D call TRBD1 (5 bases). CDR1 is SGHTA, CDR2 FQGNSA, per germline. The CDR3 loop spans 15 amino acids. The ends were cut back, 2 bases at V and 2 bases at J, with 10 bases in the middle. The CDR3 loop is CASSLSQGGNQPQHF. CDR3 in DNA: TGTGCCAGCAGCTTAAGCCAGGGCGGCAATCAGCCCCAGCATTTT.

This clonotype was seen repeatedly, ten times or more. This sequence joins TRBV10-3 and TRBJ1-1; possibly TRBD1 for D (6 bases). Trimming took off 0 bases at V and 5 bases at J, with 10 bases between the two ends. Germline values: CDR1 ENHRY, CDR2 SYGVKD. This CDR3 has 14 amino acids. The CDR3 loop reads CAISESTGGTEAFF. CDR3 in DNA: TGTGCCATCAGTGAGTCGACAGGCGGGACTGAAGCTTTCTTT.

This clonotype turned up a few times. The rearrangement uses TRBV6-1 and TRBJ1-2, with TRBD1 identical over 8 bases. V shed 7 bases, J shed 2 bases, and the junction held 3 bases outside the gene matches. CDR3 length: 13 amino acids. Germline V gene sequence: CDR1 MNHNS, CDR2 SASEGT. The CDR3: CASMGDRNYGYTF. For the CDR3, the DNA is TGTGCCAGCATGGGGGACAGGAACTATGGCTACACCTTC.

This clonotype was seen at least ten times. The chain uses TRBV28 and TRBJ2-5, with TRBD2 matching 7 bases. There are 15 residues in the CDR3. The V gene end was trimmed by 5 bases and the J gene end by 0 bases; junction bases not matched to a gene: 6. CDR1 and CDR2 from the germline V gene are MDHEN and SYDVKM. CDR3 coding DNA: TGTGCCAGCAGTCGCCCAGGGAGGGACCAAGAGACCCAGTACTTC. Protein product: CASSRPGRDQETQYF.

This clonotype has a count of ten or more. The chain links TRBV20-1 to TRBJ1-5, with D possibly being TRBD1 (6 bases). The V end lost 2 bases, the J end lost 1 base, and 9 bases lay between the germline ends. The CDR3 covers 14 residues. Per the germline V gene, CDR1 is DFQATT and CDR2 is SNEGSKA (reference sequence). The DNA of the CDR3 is TGCAGTGCTAGAACAGGGTCCAGCAATCAGCCCCAGCATTTT. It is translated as CSARTGSSNQPQHF.

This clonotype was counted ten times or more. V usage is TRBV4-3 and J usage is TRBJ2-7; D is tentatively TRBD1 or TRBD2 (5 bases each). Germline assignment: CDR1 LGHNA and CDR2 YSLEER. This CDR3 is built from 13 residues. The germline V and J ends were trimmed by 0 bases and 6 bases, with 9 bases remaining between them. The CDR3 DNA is TGCGCCAGCAGCCAAGACAGGGAGCGCGAGCAGTACTTC. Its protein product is CASSQDREREQYF.

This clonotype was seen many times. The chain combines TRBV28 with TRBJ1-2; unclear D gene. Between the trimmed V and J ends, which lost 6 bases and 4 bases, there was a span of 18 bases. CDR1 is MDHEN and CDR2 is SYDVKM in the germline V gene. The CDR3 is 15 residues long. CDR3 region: CASRFGRGSAYGYTF. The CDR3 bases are TGTGCCAGCAGGTTCGGTCGGGGAAGTGCCTATGGCTACACCTTC.

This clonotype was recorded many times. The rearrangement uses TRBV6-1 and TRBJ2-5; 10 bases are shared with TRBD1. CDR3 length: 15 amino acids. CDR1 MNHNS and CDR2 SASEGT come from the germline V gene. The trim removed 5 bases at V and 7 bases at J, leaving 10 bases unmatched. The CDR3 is CASSRKTGGGGTQYF. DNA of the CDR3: TGTGCCAGCAGTAGAAAGACAGGGGGCGGCGGGACCCAGTACTTC.

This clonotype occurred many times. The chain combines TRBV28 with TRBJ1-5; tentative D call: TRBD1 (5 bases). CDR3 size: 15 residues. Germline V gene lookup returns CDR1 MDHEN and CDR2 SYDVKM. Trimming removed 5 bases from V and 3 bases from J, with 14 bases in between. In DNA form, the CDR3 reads TGTGCCAGCAGTGGGCCTGGGACCTCCAATCAGCCCCAGCATTTT. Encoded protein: CASSGPGTSNQPQHF.

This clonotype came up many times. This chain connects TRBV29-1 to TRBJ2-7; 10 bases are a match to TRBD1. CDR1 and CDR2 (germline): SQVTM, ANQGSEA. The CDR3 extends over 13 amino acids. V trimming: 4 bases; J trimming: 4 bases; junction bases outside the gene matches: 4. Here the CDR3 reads CSVVRDRGYEQYF. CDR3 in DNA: TGCAGCGTTGTAAGGGACAGGGGTTACGAGCAGTACTTC.

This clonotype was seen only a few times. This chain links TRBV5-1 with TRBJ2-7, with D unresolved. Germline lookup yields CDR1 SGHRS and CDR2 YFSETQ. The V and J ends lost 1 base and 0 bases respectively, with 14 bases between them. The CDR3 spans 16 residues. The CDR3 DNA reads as TGCGCCAGCAGCTTGTCGGTGGGCCCGGGCTCCTACGAGCAGTACTTC. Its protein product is CASSLSVGPGSYEQYF.

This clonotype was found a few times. CDR3 sequence: CSARGGRGNTEAFF. In DNA form, the CDR3 reads TGCAGTGCTAGGGGGGGGCGCGGGAACACTGAAGCTTTCTTT. The chain uses TRBV20-1 and TRBJ1-1; D might be TRBD1 (6 bases). The V and J ends lost 3 bases and 1 base respectively, with 12 bases between them. The CDR3 has 14 residues. Germline V gives CDR1 DFQATT, CDR2 SNEGSKA (reference sequence).

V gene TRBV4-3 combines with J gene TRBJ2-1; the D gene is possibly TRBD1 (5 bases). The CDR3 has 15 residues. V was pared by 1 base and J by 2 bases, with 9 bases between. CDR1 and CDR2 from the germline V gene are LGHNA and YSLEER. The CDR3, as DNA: TGCGCCAGCAGCCAAGGGCAGGGAACCTACAATGAGCAGTTCTTC. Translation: CASSQGQGTYNEQFF.

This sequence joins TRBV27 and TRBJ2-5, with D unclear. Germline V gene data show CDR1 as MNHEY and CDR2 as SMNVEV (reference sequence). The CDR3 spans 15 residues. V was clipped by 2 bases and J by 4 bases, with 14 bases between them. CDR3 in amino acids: CASSLSPWSRETQYF. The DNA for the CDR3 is TGTGCCAGCAGTTTAAGCCCCTGGTCTCGAGAGACCCAGTACTTC.

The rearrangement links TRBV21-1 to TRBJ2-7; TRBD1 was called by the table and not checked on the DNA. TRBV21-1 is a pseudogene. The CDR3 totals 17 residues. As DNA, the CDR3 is TGTGCCAGCAGCAAAGTTGGTCTTTCGGACAACCGGTCCGAGCAGTACTTC. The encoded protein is CASSKVGLSDNRSEQYF.

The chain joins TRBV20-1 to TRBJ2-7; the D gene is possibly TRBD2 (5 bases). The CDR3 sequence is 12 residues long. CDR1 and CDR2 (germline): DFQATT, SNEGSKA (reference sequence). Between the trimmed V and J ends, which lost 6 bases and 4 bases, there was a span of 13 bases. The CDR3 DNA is TGCAGTGCCACAAGGACGGGATACGAGCAGTACTTC. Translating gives CSATRTGYEQYF.

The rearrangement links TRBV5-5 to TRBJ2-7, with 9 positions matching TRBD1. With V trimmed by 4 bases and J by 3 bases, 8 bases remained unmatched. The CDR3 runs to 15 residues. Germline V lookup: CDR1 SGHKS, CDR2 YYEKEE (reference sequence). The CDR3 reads CASSTGTGIFYEQYF. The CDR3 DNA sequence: TGTGCCAGCAGCACCGGGACAGGGATTTTCTACGAGCAGTACTTC. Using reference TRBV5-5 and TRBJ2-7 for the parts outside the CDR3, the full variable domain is DAGVTQSPTHLIKTRGQQVTLRCSPISGHKSVSWYQQVLGQGPQFIFQYYEKEERGRGNFPDRFSARQFPNYSSELNVNALLLGDSALYLCASSTGTGIFYEQYFGPGTRLTVT.

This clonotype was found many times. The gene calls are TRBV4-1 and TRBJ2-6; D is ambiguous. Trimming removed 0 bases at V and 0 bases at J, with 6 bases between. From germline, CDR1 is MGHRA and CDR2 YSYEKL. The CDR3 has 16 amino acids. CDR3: CASSQDRNSGANVLTF. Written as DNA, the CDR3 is TGCGCCAGCAGCCAAGATCGGAACTCTGGGGCCAACGTCCTGACTTTC.

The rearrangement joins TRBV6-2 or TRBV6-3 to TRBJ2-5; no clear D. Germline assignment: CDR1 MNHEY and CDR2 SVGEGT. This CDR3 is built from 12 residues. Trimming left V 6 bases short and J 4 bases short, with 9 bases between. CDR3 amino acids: CASSNVLETQYF. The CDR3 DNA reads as TGTGCCAGCAGCAACGTATTAGAGACCCAGTACTTC.

The CDR3 sequence is CASSLDGTENQPQHF. The CDR3 DNA reads TGTGCCAGCAGCTTAGATGGAACAGAGAATCAGCCCCAGCATTTT. This sequence joins TRBV7-2 and TRBJ1-5; no clear D. The CDR3 spans 15 residues. Germline V gene data show CDR1 as SGHTA and CDR2 as FQGNSA. The ends were cut back, 1 base at V and 4 bases at J, with 11 bases in the middle.

DNA of the CDR3: TGCAGTGCTAGAGACCGGGACAGGGTCCTCTCTGGGGCCAACGTCCTGACTTTC. Its translation is CSARDRDRVLSGANVLTF. The chain joins TRBV20-1 to TRBJ2-6; 9 bases line up with TRBD1. This CDR3 has 18 amino acids. Germline trimming cut 0 bases from V and 0 bases from J; bases unmatched to any gene: 6. The germline V gene encodes CDR1 DFQATT and CDR2 SNEGSKA (reference sequence).

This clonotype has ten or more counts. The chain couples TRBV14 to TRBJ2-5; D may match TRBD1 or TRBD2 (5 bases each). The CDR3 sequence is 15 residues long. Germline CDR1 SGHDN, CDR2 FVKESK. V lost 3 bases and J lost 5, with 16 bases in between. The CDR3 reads CASSHRGARRETQYF. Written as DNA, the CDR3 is TGTGCCAGCAGCCACCGAGGGGCCAGGCGTGAGACCCAGTACTTC.

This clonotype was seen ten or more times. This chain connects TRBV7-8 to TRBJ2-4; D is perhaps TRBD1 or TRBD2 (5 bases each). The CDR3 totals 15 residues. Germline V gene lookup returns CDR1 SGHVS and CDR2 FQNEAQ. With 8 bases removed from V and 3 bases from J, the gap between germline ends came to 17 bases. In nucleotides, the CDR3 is TGTGCCAGCTCTACGGGGCAGGGTGTCAAAAACATTCAGTACTTC. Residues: CASSTGQGVKNIQYF.

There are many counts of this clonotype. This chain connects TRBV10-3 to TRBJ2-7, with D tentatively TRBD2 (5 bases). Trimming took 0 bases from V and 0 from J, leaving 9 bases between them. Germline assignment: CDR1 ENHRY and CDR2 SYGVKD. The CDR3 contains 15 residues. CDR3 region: CAISESGKSSYEQYF. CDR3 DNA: TGTGCCATCAGTGAGTCCGGGAAAAGCTCCTACGAGCAGTACTTC.

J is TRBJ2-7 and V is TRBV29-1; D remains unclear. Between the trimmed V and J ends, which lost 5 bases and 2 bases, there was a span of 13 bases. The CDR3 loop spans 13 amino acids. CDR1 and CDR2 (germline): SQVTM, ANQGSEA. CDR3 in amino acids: CSVRNTEPYEQYF. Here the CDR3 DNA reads TGCAGCGTTCGAAACACCGAACCCTACGAGCAGTACTTC.

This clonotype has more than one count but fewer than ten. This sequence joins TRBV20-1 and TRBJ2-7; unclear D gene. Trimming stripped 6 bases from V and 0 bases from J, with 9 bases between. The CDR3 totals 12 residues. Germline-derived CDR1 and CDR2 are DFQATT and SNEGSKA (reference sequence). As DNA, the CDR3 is TGCAGTGCAGAAGACGGCTCCTACGAGCAGTACTTC. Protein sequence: CSAEDGSYEQYF.

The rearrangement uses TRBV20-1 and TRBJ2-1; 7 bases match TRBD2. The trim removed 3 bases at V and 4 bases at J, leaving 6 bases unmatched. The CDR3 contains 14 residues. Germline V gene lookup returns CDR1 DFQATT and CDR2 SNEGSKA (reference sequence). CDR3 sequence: CSASGRRGYNEQFF. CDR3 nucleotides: TGCAGTGCTAGCGGGAGGAGAGGGTACAATGAGCAGTTCTTC.

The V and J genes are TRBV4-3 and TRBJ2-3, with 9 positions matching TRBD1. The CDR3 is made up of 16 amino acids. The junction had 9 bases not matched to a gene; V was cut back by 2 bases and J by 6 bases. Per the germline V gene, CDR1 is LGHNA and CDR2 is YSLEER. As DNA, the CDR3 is TGCGCCAGCAGCCAAAACCCGGGACAGGGAGGTGATACGCAGTATTTT. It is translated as CASSQNPGQGGDTQYF.